This entry lists 5 T cell receptor beta chains sequenced from one sample in a study of CDR3 diversity in severe acne. TCRdb re-analysed the PCR reads in MiXCR, keeping a single row per CDR3 protein. The sample records about 97,000 distinct CDR3 sequences, roughly half being singletons. Sequenced: blood. The receptor set was obtained from a male donor with acne.

This clonotype was detected many times. The V call is TRBV7-6, the J call TRBJ2-2, with D possibly called TRBD1 or TRBD2 (5 bases each). The CDR3 has 13 amino acids. CDR1 is SGHVS, CDR2 FNYEAQ, per germline. V was pared by 3 bases and J by 6 bases, with 8 bases between. The CDR3 reads CASSLVGAGELFF. In DNA, the CDR3 is TGTGCCAGCAGCTTGGTGGGGGCCGGGGAGCTGTTTTTT.

The rearrangement joins TRBV6-5 to TRBJ1-4, with D possibly matching TRBD1 (5 bases). The CDR3 consists of 16 residues. Trimming cost V 5 bases and J 5 bases, with 18 bases left between them. The germline CDR1 and CDR2 sequences are MNHEY and SVGAGI. In DNA, the CDR3 is TGTGCCAGCAGTCCATCCTCCGAGACAGAGAATGAAAAACTGTTTTTT. It specifies CASSPSSETENEKLFF.

In its sample, this clonotype was seen many times. The chain employs TRBV7-8 and TRBJ2-5, with a possible D match to TRBD1 (5 bases). This CDR3 has 14 residues. V lost 5 bases, J lost 5 bases, and 15 bases lay in between. Germline lookup yields CDR1 SGHVS and CDR2 FQNEAQ. CDR3 nucleotides: TGTGCCAGCAGCCCAAGAGGTCCAGGGGAGACCCAGTACTTC. Translation gives CASSPRGPGETQYF.

This clonotype was counted only a few times. This chain joins TRBV20-1 and TRBJ1-5; 9 bases agree with TRBD1. V trimming: 3 bases; J trimming: 4 bases; junction bases outside the gene matches: 7. The CDR3 runs 15 residues. Germline V gene data show CDR1 as DFQATT and CDR2 as SNEGSKA (reference sequence). This CDR3 reads CSAREKTGGNQPQHF. CDR3 in DNA: TGCAGTGCTAGGGAAAAGACAGGGGGAAATCAGCCCCAGCATTTT.

This clonotype occurred many times. This chain joins TRBV25-1 and TRBJ1-1, with D unclear. Looked up from germline, CDR1 is MGHDK and CDR2 is SYGVNS. Trimming left V 2 bases short and J 0 bases short, with 7 bases between. The CDR3 consists of 14 residues. The CDR3 loop is CASSEGPLNTEAFF. CDR3 in DNA: TGTGCCAGCAGTGAAGGGCCCTTGAACACTGAAGCTTTCTTT.